Below are 11 T cell receptor beta chains sequenced from a single sample in a study of shared clonotypes between healthy human individuals. TCRdb keeps only in-frame clones here, not all; method: immunoSEQ multiplex PCR. The sample consists of 450,000 to 500,000 clones, about three quarters of them appearing once. Sequencing was done on a sample of PBMCs. All receptors come from a woman aged 40 to 50 in good health. Some clones in this sample may be carry-over from other donors' samples.

The chain recombines TRBV7-9 with TRBJ2-3; TRBD2 matches at 9 bases. J lost 2 bases, V lost 3 bases, and 6 bases had no gene match. This CDR3 is 16 amino acids long. In germline, CDR1 is SEHNR, CDR2 FQNEAQ (reference sequence). The CDR3 loop is CASSLGLAIDTDTQYF. The CDR3 DNA reads TGTGCCAGCAGCTTGGGACTAGCCATCGACACAGATACGCAGTATTTT.

The chain couples TRBV5-1 to TRBJ2-5; possibly TRBD1 for D (6 bases). Trimming took 4 bases from V and 1 from J, leaving 11 bases between them. The CDR3 consists of 14 residues. The germline V gene has CDR1 SGHRS and CDR2 YFSETQ. CDR3 coding DNA: TGCGCCAGCAGCCCCTGGGACACCCAAGAGACCCAGTACTTC. Translation: CASSPWDTQETQYF.

V gene TRBV6-6 combines with J gene TRBJ2-2; possible D gene TRBD1, 6 bases. Germline CDR1 is MNHNY and CDR2 is SVGAGI (reference sequence). The germline V and J ends were trimmed by 8 bases and 0 bases, with 10 bases remaining between them. There are 14 residues in the CDR3. The CDR3 spells CASQGQPNTGELFF. CDR3 nucleotide sequence: TGTGCCAGCCAAGGACAGCCGAACACCGGGGAGCTGTTTTTT.

The CDR3 region has the DNA TGCGCCAGCAGCTTGGTTAGCGGGAGCTCCTACGAGCAGTACTTC. Its protein product is CASSLVSGSSYEQYF. The chain employs TRBV5-1 and TRBJ2-7; 9 nucleotides align to TRBD2. Trimming cost V 0 bases and J 0 bases; bases outside gene matches: 1. This CDR3 contains 15 residues. Germline V gene lookup returns CDR1 SGHRS and CDR2 YFSETQ.

Concerning this clone: At one end, the junction sequence differs from germline, possibly due to a read error. The chain carries TRBV7-7 and TRBJ2-2; D is perhaps TRBD1 (6 bases). Germline CDR1 is SSHAT and CDR2 is FNYEAQ (reference sequence). There are 15 residues in the CDR3. In DNA, the CDR3 is TGTGCTAGCAGCTTAGGCGCAGGGGATGGCGGGGAGCTGTTTTTT. This sequence encodes CASSLGAGDGGELFF.

V gene TRBV25-1 combines with J gene TRBJ2-7, with D possibly being TRBD1 (6 bases). CDR1 MGHDK and CDR2 SYGVNS come from the germline V gene. This CDR3 region has 15 residues. The V and J ends lost 4 bases and 3 bases respectively, with 16 bases between them. In DNA form, the CDR3 reads TGTGCCAGCAGTGCGCCGCAGGGGAACCTCTACGAGCAGTACTTC. This encodes CASSAPQGNLYEQYF.

The CDR3 protein is CATSRELAGAVNEQFF. As DNA, the CDR3 is TGTGCCACCAGCAGGGAACTAGCGGGAGCAGTCAATGAGCAGTTCTTC. The V call is TRBV15, the J call TRBJ2-1, with 11 bases fitting TRBD2. J gave up 6 bases and V 3 bases, and 7 bases lay outside the gene matches. Germline V CDR1 and CDR2: LNHNV, YYDKDF (reference sequence). The CDR3 totals 16 residues.

The chain couples TRBV4-1 to TRBJ2-3; 13 nucleotides match TRBD2. CDR3 length: 15 residues. V lost 4 bases, J lost 8 bases, and 6 bases stayed unmatched. Germline lookup yields CDR1 MGHRA and CDR2 YSYEKL. The CDR3 DNA is TGCGCCAGCAGCCTCGGACTAGCGGGAGTTGGTACGCAGTATTTT. Amino acids: CASSLGLAGVGTQYF.

The chain recombines TRBV5-6 with TRBJ1-3, with D hard to call. Looked up from germline, CDR1 is SGHDT and CDR2 is YYEEEE. The V end lost 0 bases, the J end lost 4 bases, and 17 bases lay between the germline ends. There are 17 residues in the CDR3. CDR3 sequence (DNA): TGTGCCAGCAGCTTGGCCCACAGCGAGAGTTGGGGAAACACCATATATTTT. The encoded protein is CASSLAHSESWGNTIYF.

This clone was observed a single time. This chain connects TRBV10-3 to TRBJ1-2; no clear D gene. Germline lookup yields CDR1 ENHRY and CDR2 SYGVKD. V was shortened by 7 bases and J by 4 bases, with 10 bases between the two germline ends. This CDR3 spans 12 amino acids. CDR3 sequence reads: CAITQDGYGYTF. The DNA of the CDR3 is TGTGCCATCACCCAAGACGGCTATGGCTACACCTTC.

The sample holds a few counts of this clone. Without the conserved terminal phenylalanine or tryptophan, this CDR3 likely stems from a read error. The J gene is TRBJ2-3, the V gene TRBV7-9; 10 bases agree with TRBD2. With 1 base clipped from V and 4 bases from J, the junction kept 8 bases outside the gene matches. CDR3 length: 17 amino acids. Germline assignment: CDR1 SEHNR and CDR2 FQNEAQ (reference sequence). CDR3 nucleotide sequence: TGTGCCAGCAGCTTAGGGGCTAGCGGGAGAAGGTCAGATACGCAGTATTCT. It encodes CASSLGASGRRSDTQYS.